This T cell receptor beta chain was documented in a study of shared clonotypes between healthy human individuals. The wider study: A couple of women and three men aged 18 to 49 made up the donors. Study findings and constraints: Non-shared clonotypes displayed generation probabilities falling below those of clonotypes present in all four donors.

Assay: immunoSEQ multiplex PCR; the TCRdb copy retains only in-frame clones and omits some. The table has about 2.4 million clones, under 95% seen once. The donors, all of them Caucasian adults, lived in Nashville, Tennessee. Division of CD4+ cells produced a CD45RA+ naive subset and a CD45RA-negative memory subset. Comment on this clone: Its matching antigen is unknown.

Sequences were obtained from naive CD4+ T cells from PBMCs. The subset: CD45RA+ positively selected. This TCR came from a young man in good health. Some clones in this sample may be carry-over from other donors' samples.

The CDR3 DNA sequence: TGTGCCAGTTGCGGCAACAACTACGAGCAGTACTTC. Translated, it gives CASCGNNYEQYF. This rearrangement joins TRBV6-6 to TRBJ2-7; D is uncertain. Trimming removed 9 bases from V and 3 bases from J, with 12 bases in between. This CDR3 region has 12 residues. The germline CDR1 and CDR2 sequences are MNHNY and SVGAGI (reference sequence).